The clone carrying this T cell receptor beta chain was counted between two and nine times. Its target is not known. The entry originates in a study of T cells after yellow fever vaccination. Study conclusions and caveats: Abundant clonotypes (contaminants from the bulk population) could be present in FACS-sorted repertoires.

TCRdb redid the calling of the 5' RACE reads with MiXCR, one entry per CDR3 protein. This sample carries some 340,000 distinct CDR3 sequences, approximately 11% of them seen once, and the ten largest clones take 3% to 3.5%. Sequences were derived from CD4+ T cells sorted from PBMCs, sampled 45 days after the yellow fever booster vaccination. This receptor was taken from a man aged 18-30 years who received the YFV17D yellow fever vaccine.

The CDR3 DNA reads TGTGCCAGCAGTTTTGCGAGAGATACGCAGTATTTT. Translating it yields CASSFARDTQYF. The chain combines TRBV12-3 or TRBV12-4 with TRBJ2-3; D gene ambiguous. V shed 3 bases and J shed 5 bases, with 6 bases lying between them. The CDR3 totals 12 residues.